This T cell receptor beta chain was recorded in a study of T-cell reconstitution after alpha-beta-depleted transplantation in children. There are a few counts of this clonotype. Molecular barcoding with unique molecular identifiers was used for the TCRbeta library. TCRdb analysed the PCR reads with MiXCR anew, one entry per CDR3 protein. The table lists around 600,000 distinct CDR3 sequences, 16% of them singletons. With 7 bases removed from V and 3 bases from J, the gap between germline ends came to 13 bases. The CDR3 sequence is 14 residues long. Germline V CDR1 and CDR2: SEHNR, FQNEAQ (reference sequence).

The receptor comes from a human donor who donated a stem cell graft to a child with acute myeloid leukemia. The chain uses TRBV7-9 and TRBJ2-1, with D perhaps TRBD1 (5 bases). Sequencing was performed on PBMCs from the stem cell graft donor, taken from the stem cell graft. CDR3 residues: CASTRPGYYNEQFF. The CDR3 DNA follows: TGTGCCAGCACGAGGCCAGGGTACTACAATGAGCAGTTCTTC.